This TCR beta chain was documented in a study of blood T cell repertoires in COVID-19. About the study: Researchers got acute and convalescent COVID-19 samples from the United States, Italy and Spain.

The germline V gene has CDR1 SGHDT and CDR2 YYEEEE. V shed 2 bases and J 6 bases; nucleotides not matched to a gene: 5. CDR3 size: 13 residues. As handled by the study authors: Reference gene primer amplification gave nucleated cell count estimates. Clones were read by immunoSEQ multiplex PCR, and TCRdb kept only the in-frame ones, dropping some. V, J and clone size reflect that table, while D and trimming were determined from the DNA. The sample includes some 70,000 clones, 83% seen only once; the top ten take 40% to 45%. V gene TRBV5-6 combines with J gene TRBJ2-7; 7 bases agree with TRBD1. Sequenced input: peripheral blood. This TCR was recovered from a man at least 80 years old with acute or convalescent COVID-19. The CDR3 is CASSFSGTVEQYF. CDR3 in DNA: TGTGCCAGCAGCTTCTCCGGGACAGTCGAGCAGTACTTC.